This entry lists 29 T cell receptor beta chains sequenced from one sample in a study of blood T cells in healthy people across ages. Next came a second PCR, run for about 6 to 11 cycles, which used a sample-barcoded 5' primer along with a J-beta primer mix. MiXCR, applied by TCRdb to the 5' RACE reads, yields one record per CDR3 protein. The profile covers around 520,000 distinct CDR3 sequences, with roughly a quarter appearing a single time and approximately 3.5% taken by the ten largest. These data were also filed under a second study, of T cells of mothers and their children.

Sequences were obtained from blood. The receptors were sampled from a boy between 2 and 10 years old in good health.

The chain links TRBV9 to TRBJ2-2; D not certain. The CDR3 covers 12 residues. V lost 4 bases and J 9 bases, leaving 10 bases between the germline ends. Germline loops: CDR1 SGDLS, CDR2 YYNGEE. The CDR3 is CASSPDERELFF. The CDR3 DNA sequence: TGTGCCAGCAGCCCGGATGAGCGGGAGCTGTTTTTT.

The CDR3, as DNA: TGTGCCAGCAGTTTATCGCGGGGGGGGAATGGCTACACCTTC. Amino acids: CASSLSRGGNGYTF. The gene calls are TRBV27 and TRBJ1-2; D is possibly TRBD1 (5 bases). Germline CDR1 and CDR2: MNHEY and SMNVEV (reference sequence). V was cut by 0 bases and J by 6 bases, with 11 bases left in between. The CDR3 is made up of 14 amino acids.

This chain uses TRBV5-1 with TRBJ2-5; D not resolved. The V gene lost 2 bases and the J gene lost 2 bases, with 10 bases spanning the gap. CDR1 is SGHRS, CDR2 YFSETQ, per germline. The length of the CDR3 is 14 residues. The CDR3 bases are TGCGCCAGCAGCTTACCACTGGGGCAAGAGACCCAGTACTTC. Protein: CASSLPLGQETQYF.

In its sample, this clonotype was seen a few times. This sequence joins TRBV12-3 or TRBV12-4 and TRBJ2-7, with no clear D. The V and J ends lost 2 bases and 5 bases respectively, with 4 bases between them. The CDR3 length is 11 residues. CDR3 region: CASSLMNEQYF. Here the CDR3 DNA reads TGTGCCAGCAGTTTAATGAACGAGCAGTACTTC.

This clonotype has only a few counts. The J gene is TRBJ1-4, the V gene TRBV15; weak D call: TRBD1 (5 bases). V was pared by 4 bases and J by 5 bases, with 17 bases between. CDR3 length: 16 amino acids. Germline CDR1 is LNHNV and CDR2 is YYDKDF (reference sequence). CDR3 sequence reads: CATSIAGAGRNEKLFF. The CDR3 DNA sequence: TGTGCCACCAGCATTGCCGGGGCGGGCCGAAATGAAAAACTGTTTTTT.

This clonotype was detected only once. A read error may produce the germline difference seen at one junction end. The chain employs TRBV9 and TRBJ1-4; TRBD1 matches 9 bases. The CDR3 loop spans 15 amino acids. Germline V gene data show CDR1 as SGDLS and CDR2 as YYNGEE. The CDR3 loop reads CASSPGQGQWEKLVF. The CDR3 coding sequence is TGTGCCAGCAGCCCCGGACAGGGGCAATGGGAAAAACTGGTTTTT.

This clonotype was observed a handful of times. The J gene is TRBJ2-5, the V gene TRBV7-2; D might be TRBD2 (5 bases). The DNA end favors TRBJ2-1, so the J call may be wrong. The CDR3 contains 13 residues. Germline values: CDR1 SGHTA, CDR2 FQGNSA. The CDR3 nucleotides read TGTGCCAGCAGCGCACCGGGATCGGATGAGCAGTTCTTC. Translated: CASSAPGSDEQFF.

V is TRBV20-1 and J is TRBJ1-2, with D possibly matching TRBD1 (6 bases). Trimming removed 1 base at V and 13 bases at J, with 16 bases between. This CDR3 is built from 12 residues. The germline CDR1 and CDR2 sequences are DFQATT and SNEGSKA (reference sequence). The CDR3 DNA reads as TGCAGTGCTAGAGGGCAGGGGATTAGTTCCACCTTC. This sequence encodes CSARGQGISSTF.

On this clonotype: At one end, the junction sequence differs from germline, possibly due to a read error. The gene calls are TRBV6-5 and TRBJ2-1; D is ambiguous. This CDR3 is built from 16 residues. Germline CDR1 reads MNHEY; CDR2 reads SVGAGI. CDR3 sequence reads: CGSSYSRTSSYNEQFF. CDR3 DNA sequence: TGTGGCAGCAGTTACAGTCGGACCAGCTCCTACAATGAGCAGTTCTTC.

This clonotype has a handful of counts. This rearrangement joins TRBV11-2 to TRBJ2-5; 8 positions match TRBD2. V was clipped by 2 bases and J by 4 bases; unmatched bases: 6. This CDR3 has 15 amino acids. Per germline, CDR1 SGHAT and CDR2 FQNNGV. CDR3 coding DNA: TGTGCCAGCAGCTTATGGCGGGAGGCCCCAGAGACCCAGTACTTC. Translating it yields CASSLWREAPETQYF.

The chain recombines TRBV7-6 with TRBJ2-2; D possibly corresponds to TRBD2 (7 bases). Trimming pared 10 bases from V and 3 bases from J, leaving 12 bases between. The length of the CDR3 is 13 residues. CDR1 is SGHVS and CDR2 is FNYEAQ in the germline V gene. The CDR3 DNA follows: TGTGCCACCGGGGGGCGCGACACCGGGGAGCTGTTTTTT. The encoded protein is CATGGRDTGELFF.

V and J are TRBV7-9 and TRBJ1-4, with D unresolved. V lost 6 bases, J lost 8 bases, and 19 bases lay in between. The CDR3 contains 15 residues. CDR1 and CDR2 (germline): SEHNR, FQNEAQ (reference sequence). CDR3 amino acids: CASSLFSVRGEKLFF. The CDR3 DNA follows: TGTGCCAGCAGTTTATTTTCGGTTCGAGGCGAAAAACTGTTTTTT.

This clonotype was seen a few times. The genes are TRBV4-3 and TRBJ2-1; no definite D call. CDR1 and CDR2 from the germline V gene are LGHNA and YSLEER. This CDR3 comprises 13 residues. Trimming pared 1 base from V and 4 bases from J, leaving 5 bases between. The CDR3 DNA is TGCGCCAGCAGCCAAGCAGTATACAATGAGCAGTTCTTC. Protein: CASSQAVYNEQFF.

This chain links TRBV25-1 with TRBJ2-5; TRBD1 aligns across 8 bases. Germline lookup yields CDR1 MGHDK and CDR2 SYGVNS. The CDR3 has 14 residues. V lost 3 bases and J lost 5; bases outside the gene matches: 5. The CDR3 here is CASSESGGRETQYF. CDR3 DNA sequence: TGTGCCAGCAGTGAGTCAGGGGGCAGGGAGACCCAGTACTTC.

This clonotype was detected many times. The V gene is TRBV7-8, the J gene TRBJ2-5; 12 bases fit TRBD2. The CDR3 is made up of 15 amino acids. After removal of 1 base from V and 13 bases from J, the junction contained 10 bases not matched to a gene. Germline CDR1 reads SGHVS; CDR2 reads FQNEAQ. As DNA, the CDR3 is TGTGCCAGCAGCTTAGTAGGGACTAGCGGGCGGCCTGTGTACTTC. Translated: CASSLVGTSGRPVYF.

This clonotype has more than one count but fewer than ten. The junction does not match germline at one end; this may be a read error. The rearrangement links TRBV10-3 to TRBJ2-5, with 8 nucleotides matching TRBD1. The CDR3 has 13 amino acids. Germline CDR1 ENHRY, CDR2 SYGVKD. Here the CDR3 DNA reads TGTGCCATCAACGGTGACAGGGGAGAGACCCAATACTTC. Translated, it gives CAINGDRGETQYF.

This clonotype was detected many times. V usage is TRBV6-1 and J usage is TRBJ1-2; weak D call: TRBD1 (5 bases). V was trimmed by 2 bases and J by 3 bases, leaving 13 bases between them. The germline V gene encodes CDR1 MNHNS and CDR2 SASEGT. This CDR3 is built from 15 residues. The CDR3, as DNA: TGTGCCAGCAGTGAACGGACATACCCTGACTATGGCTACACCTTC. Protein sequence: CASSERTYPDYGYTF.

This clonotype was detected only a few times. The J gene is TRBJ1-1, the V gene TRBV12-3 or TRBV12-4; 7 bases align to TRBD1. The CDR3 runs to 17 residues. The V segment lost 6 bases and the J segment 1 base; nucleotides outside the gene matches: 14. The CDR3 is CASRNRRDSFTNTEAFF. The DNA for the CDR3 is TGTGCCAGCAGGAATCGGCGGGACAGCTTCACGAACACTGAAGCTTTCTTT.

This clonotype was seen more than once but under ten times. The chain recombines TRBV12-3 or TRBV12-4 with TRBJ2-3; 8 bases match TRBD2. The CDR3 loop spans 16 amino acids. The V gene end was trimmed by 4 bases and the J gene end by 4 bases; junction bases not matched to a gene: 10. DNA for the CDR3: TGTGCCAGCAGTTCCCAAAGGACTAGCCGGCCAGATACGCAGTATTTT. This gives the protein CASSSQRTSRPDTQYF.

This clonotype was picked up many times. The V call is TRBV20-1, the J call TRBJ1-1; no firm D call. CDR1 and CDR2 (germline): DFQATT, SNEGSKA (reference sequence). The CDR3 sequence is 11 residues long. The germline V and J ends were trimmed by 0 bases and 7 bases, with 6 bases remaining between them. CDR3 coding DNA: TGCAGTGCTAGAGAGGGGAGTGAAGCTTTCTTT. Its protein product is CSAREGSEAFF.

As DNA, the CDR3 is TGTGCCAGCTCACGGAATAGTCGGGCCTCACAAGAGACCCAGTACTTC. The encoded protein is CASSRNSRASQETQYF. The chain has TRBV18 and TRBJ2-5; D unresolved. Germline assignment: CDR1 KGHSH and CDR2 LQKENI. V lost 4 bases and J lost 2, with 17 bases in between. The CDR3 is 16 residues long. The full variable domain, in which reference TRBV18 and TRBJ2-5 provide the parts outside the CDR3, is NAGVMQNPRHLVRRRGQEARLRCSPMKGHSHVYWYRQLPEEGLKFMVYLQKENIIDESGMPKERFSAEFPKEGPSILRIQQVVRGDSAAYFCASSRNSRASQETQYFGPGTRLLVL.

This chain connects TRBV5-1 to TRBJ2-3; TRBD2 aligns across 13 bases. The CDR3 is made up of 16 amino acids. V dropped 4 bases and J dropped 6; count of bases not matched to a gene: 8. Germline assignment: CDR1 SGHRS and CDR2 YFSETQ. CDR3 residues: CASSPGTSGNMDTQYF. The CDR3 DNA reads as TGCGCCAGCAGCCCCGGGACTAGCGGGAACATGGATACGCAGTATTTT.

V usage is TRBV20-1 and J usage is TRBJ2-3; the D call may be TRBD1 or TRBD2 (5 bases each). The CDR3 spans 15 residues. V lost 4 bases and J lost 5, with 19 bases in between. The germline V gene has CDR1 DFQATT and CDR2 SNEGSKA (reference sequence). The CDR3 spells CSAKNPLQGVDTQYF. The CDR3 nucleotides are TGCAGTGCTAAAAATCCCCTGCAGGGAGTAGATACGCAGTATTTT.

The V gene is TRBV9, the J gene TRBJ2-5, with 7 bases that match TRBD1. The J call may be incorrect, as the DNA end agrees better with TRBJ2-1. The CDR3 covers 16 residues. Germline V lookup: CDR1 SGDLS, CDR2 YYNGEE. CDR3 region: CASSPGVQGYYNEQFF. CDR3 coding DNA: TGTGCCAGCAGCCCAGGGGTACAGGGGTACTACAATGAGCAGTTCTTC.

This clonotype was counted a few times. The J gene is TRBJ1-1, the V gene TRBV12-3 or TRBV12-4; D possibly corresponds to TRBD1 (5 bases). The CDR3 extends over 14 amino acids. The germline V and J ends were trimmed by 6 bases and 1 base, with 12 bases remaining between them. The DNA for the CDR3 is TGTGCCAGCAGCATGGGACTGCCGAACACTGAAGCTTTCTTT. As protein: CASSMGLPNTEAFF.

This clonotype was found a few times. The chain joins TRBV9 to TRBJ2-1; D not resolved. Trimming left V 0 bases short and J 7 bases short, with 5 bases between. The CDR3 contains 12 residues. CDR1 and CDR2 from the germline V gene are SGDLS and YYNGEE. CDR3: CASSVGTNEQFF. The CDR3, as DNA: TGTGCCAGCAGCGTAGGGACGAATGAGCAGTTCTTC. Drawing the rest from reference TRBV9 and TRBJ2-1, the complete variable domain is DSGVTQTPKHLITATGQRVTLRCSPRSGDLSVYWYQQSLDQGLQFLIQYYNGEERAKGNILERFSAQQFPDLHSELNLSSLELGDSALYFCASSVGTNEQFFGPGTRLTVL.

This chain joins TRBV20-1 and TRBJ2-1, with TRBD2 as a possible D gene (6 bases). This CDR3 contains 14 residues. V was trimmed by 6 bases and J by 0 bases, leaving 12 bases between them. Germline lookup yields CDR1 DFQATT and CDR2 SNEGSKA (reference sequence). CDR3 bases: TGCAGTGCGGAGATTAGCGGCTCCTACAATGAGCAGTTCTTC. It is translated as CSAEISGSYNEQFF.

This chain joins TRBV7-8 and TRBJ1-6, with no clear D. Between the trimmed V and J ends, which lost 5 bases and 9 bases, there was a span of 17 bases. CDR1 SGHVS and CDR2 FQNEAQ come from the germline V gene. The CDR3 totals 15 residues. CDR3 residues: CASSLKSPSCSPLHF. The CDR3 bases are TGTGCCAGCAGCCTCAAATCTCCCAGTTGTTCACCCCTCCACTTT.

The V and J genes are TRBV12-3 or TRBV12-4 and TRBJ2-7, with D perhaps given as TRBD1 or TRBD2 (6 bases each). The CDR3 sequence is 17 residues long. V was clipped by 0 bases and J by 6 bases, with 21 bases between them. DNA of the CDR3: TGTGCCAGCAGTTTAGCATGGGCGCAGGGGACTTCTGGCGAGCAGTACTTC. Residues: CASSLAWAQGTSGEQYF.